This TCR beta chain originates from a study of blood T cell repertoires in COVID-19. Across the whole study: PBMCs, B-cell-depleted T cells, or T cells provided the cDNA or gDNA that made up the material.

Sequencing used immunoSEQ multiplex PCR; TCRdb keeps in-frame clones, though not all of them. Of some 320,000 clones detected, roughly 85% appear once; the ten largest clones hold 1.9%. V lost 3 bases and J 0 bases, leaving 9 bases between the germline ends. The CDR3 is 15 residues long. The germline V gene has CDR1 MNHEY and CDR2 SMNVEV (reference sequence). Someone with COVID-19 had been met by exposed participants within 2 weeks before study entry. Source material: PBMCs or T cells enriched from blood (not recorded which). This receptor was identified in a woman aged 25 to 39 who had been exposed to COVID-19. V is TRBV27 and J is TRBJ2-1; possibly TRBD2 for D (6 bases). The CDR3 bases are TGTGCCAGCAGTTTCGACGGGAGCTCCTACAATGAGCAGTTCTTC. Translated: CASSFDGSSYNEQFF.